This entry features one TCR beta chain sequence. Amplification used 60 Vbeta primers and 13 Jbeta primers. Only in-frame clones appear in the TCRdb table, and some are missing; sequencing was by immunoSEQ multiplex PCR. The table lists 100,000 to 150,000 clones, about 85% of them singletons, with over 1.5% in the top ten. The data originate from a study of cytomegalovirus exposure and HLA in healthy donors. CDR3 length: 18 residues. V shed 0 bases and J 8 bases; nucleotides not matched to a gene: 12. Per germline, CDR1 LGHNA and CDR2 YSLEER. The V and J genes are TRBV4-3 and TRBJ2-1; TRBD2 aligns across 11 bases. The sample was PBMCs. The receptor was derived from a boy between 10 and 17 years old in good health and CMV-seronegative. CDR3 in amino acids: CASSQEGSGGAVFHEQFF. CDR3 nucleotides: TGCGCCAGCAGCCAAGAAGGTAGCGGGGGGGCCGTATTCCATGAGCAGTTCTTC.